This T cell receptor beta chain appears in the sequencing data of a study of cytomegalovirus exposure and HLA in healthy donors. Study outcomes and limitations: In a later analysis, a missense DCLRE1C variant was linked to TCR beta V- and J-gene trimming. The number of N-insertions in an Asian-associated ancestry cluster was reportedly below the approximately 680-donor mean in a later analysis.

PCR used 60 Vbeta primers and 13 Jbeta primers. Repertoires were generated with immunoSEQ multiplex PCR, while TCRdb's copy carries only in-frame clones and drops some. The table includes roughly 180,000 clones, roughly 85% detected once. Points on this clone: Its antigen is unknown.

CDR3 size: 14 residues. In germline, CDR1 is SEHNR, CDR2 FQNEAQ (reference sequence). Sequenced material: PBMCs. This receptor was identified in a boy younger than 10 in good health and CMV-seronegative. The rearrangement links TRBV7-9 to TRBJ2-7; tentatively, D is TRBD1 (5 bases). The CDR3 here is CSSSLSGPSYEQYV. The CDR3 nucleotides are TGTTCCAGCAGCTTATCAGGGCCGTCCTACGAGCAGTACGTC.